The 29 T cell receptor beta chains reported below all come from one sample, sequenced in a study of T cells in Graves' hyperthyroidism and ophthalmopathy. It was RNA transcripts that yielded the amplified TCR beta CDR3 regions. First-round RT-PCR of the TCR CDR3 relied on the HTBI primer set. TCRdb independently ran MiXCR on the multiplex PCR reads; one entry per CDR3 protein. The table records almost 50,000 distinct CDR3 sequences, roughly half of them present only once. The sequenced sample was peripheral blood or thyroid tissue (not recorded which). These receptors came from a man aged 18-30 years with Graves' hyperthyroidism.

The chain carries TRBV24-1 and TRBJ2-2; weak D call: TRBD1 (6 bases). Trimming stripped 9 bases from V and 3 bases from J, with 7 bases between. From germline, CDR1 is KGHDR and CDR2 SFDVKD. The CDR3 length is 12 residues. The CDR3 bases are TGTGCCACCGCAGGGGACACCGGGGAGCTGTTTTTT. As protein: CATAGDTGELFF.

This clonotype was seen repeatedly, ten times or more. The chain uses TRBV5-1 and TRBJ1-6; 7 nucleotides align to TRBD1. The germline gives CDR1 SGHRS, CDR2 YFSETQ. This CDR3 contains 14 residues. J was trimmed by 5 bases and V by 6 bases; bases with no gene match: 5. The CDR3 DNA is TGCGCCAGCATGACAGGGAGTAATAATTCACCCCTCCACTTT. The encoded protein is CASMTGSNNSPLHF.

This clonotype was detected ten times or more. The chain carries TRBV27 and TRBJ2-6; D is unclear. V was shortened by 5 bases and J by 1 base, with 12 bases between the two germline ends. The CDR3 totals 16 residues. Looked up from germline, CDR1 is MNHEY and CDR2 is SMNVEV (reference sequence). This CDR3 reads CASSGWLGSGANVLTF. As DNA, the CDR3 is TGTGCCAGCAGTGGTTGGTTAGGGTCTGGGGCCAACGTCCTGACTTTC.

This clonotype has a count of ten or more. The chain uses TRBV19 and TRBJ2-2; D is unclear. Germline V gives CDR1 LNHDA, CDR2 SQIVND (reference sequence). The CDR3 length is 15 residues. V was cut by 6 bases and J by 1 base, with 12 bases left in between. The CDR3 region has the DNA TGTGCCAGTAGAAGGTTGAGACAGAACACCGGGGAGCTGTTTTTT. Residues: CASRRLRQNTGELFF.

V usage is TRBV10-3 and J usage is TRBJ2-6; 11 positions agree with TRBD2. The germline V gene encodes CDR1 ENHRY and CDR2 SYGVKD. V shed 6 bases and J 5 bases; nucleotides not matched to a gene: 15. CDR3 length: 19 amino acids. The CDR3 spells CAIRRTSGRGPSWANVLTF. As DNA, the CDR3 is TGTGCCATCAGACGTACTAGCGGGAGAGGACCGTCGTGGGCCAACGTCCTGACTTTC.

This clonotype was seen once. The V and J genes are TRBV15 and TRBJ2-2; D unclear. CDR3 length equals 15 residues. The germline CDR1 and CDR2 sequences are LNHNV and YYDKDF (reference sequence). V dropped 0 bases and J dropped 4 bases, with 9 bases sitting between them. CDR3 bases: TGTGCCACCAGCAGAGACCGTGTATCCACCGGGGAGCTGTTTTTT. It codes for CATSRDRVSTGELFF.

V is TRBV12-3 or TRBV12-4 and J is TRBJ1-5, with 9 positions matching TRBD1. V shed 6 bases and J 0 bases; nucleotides not matched to a gene: 3. The CDR3 contains 15 residues. CDR3 DNA: TGTGCCAGCAGACCGGGACAGGGTAGCAATCAGCCCCAGCATTTT. This translates into CASRPGQGSNQPQHF.

This clonotype was seen many times. The gene calls are TRBV5-1 and TRBJ2-2, with D perhaps TRBD2 (5 bases). Germline values: CDR1 SGHRS, CDR2 YFSETQ. This CDR3 contains 16 residues. V was cut by 1 base and J by 5 bases, with 15 bases left in between. CDR3 protein: CASSLPLAGFTGELFF. In DNA form, the CDR3 reads TGCGCCAGCAGCTTGCCCCTCGCGGGTTTTACCGGGGAGCTGTTTTTT.

This clonotype was seen at least ten times. V and J are TRBV6-1 and TRBJ2-7; 7 bases align to TRBD1. CDR1 and CDR2 (germline): MNHNS, SASEGT. The CDR3 consists of 13 residues. J gave up 6 bases and V 7 bases, and 9 bases lay outside the gene matches. The DNA for the CDR3 is TGTGCCAGCACCCTGGGACAGTCCAGCGAGCAGTACTTC. Translating gives CASTLGQSSEQYF.

The chain has TRBV4-1 and TRBJ2-7, with D tentatively TRBD2 (5 bases). Looked up from germline, CDR1 is MGHRA and CDR2 is YSYEKL. Between the trimmed V and J ends, which lost 3 bases and 5 bases, there was a span of 23 bases. The CDR3 loop spans 17 amino acids. The CDR3 sequence is CASSHARRGSDANEQYF. As DNA, the CDR3 is TGCGCCAGCAGCCACGCCCGACGTGGTAGCGACGCGAACGAGCAGTACTTC.

Worth noting for this clonotype: A junction end diverges from the germline sequence, so it may reflect a read error. The chain has TRBV20-1 and TRBJ2-3, with D maybe TRBD2 (6 bases). The CDR3 runs to 12 residues. The V gene's germline CDR1 is DFQATT and CDR2 SNEGSKA (reference sequence). The CDR3 DNA reads as TGCAGCGCTAATGGGGGGTCAGATGCGCAGTATTTT. This gives the protein CSANGGSDAQYF.

Of note for this clonotype: Since a much larger clone is just one base distant, this may be a read error. The V call is TRBV2, the J call TRBJ2-2; D remains ambiguous. CDR3 size: 12 residues. V was cut by 5 bases and J by 7 bases, with 8 bases left in between. Germline CDR1 is SNHLY and CDR2 is FYNNEI. This chain's CDR3 is CASSFTSGELFF. CDR3 DNA: TGTGCCAGCAGTTTTACCAGCGGGGAGCTGTTTTTT.

The chain has TRBV20-1 and TRBJ1-5; D is perhaps TRBD1 (6 bases). CDR1 and CDR2 from the germline V gene are DFQATT and SNEGSKA (reference sequence). The CDR3 covers 13 residues. The ends were cut back, 7 bases at V and 11 bases at J, with 21 bases in the middle. CDR3 coding DNA: TGCAGTGTAAGGGGGGGGAGTGGAGAGACCCAGCATTTT. Translating it yields CSVRGGSGETQHF.

Comment on this clonotype: The junction and the germline gene differ at one end; a read error may be behind it. V is TRBV10-2 and J is TRBJ1-5; TRBD1 aligns across 9 bases. The CDR3 length is 15 residues. Germline CDR1 reads WSHSY; CDR2 reads SAAADI. The CDR3 DNA reads as TGCGCCAGCAAGAACAGGGGGCAGGACAATCAGCCCCGGCATTTT. It translates to CASKNRGQDNQPRHF.

The J gene is TRBJ1-2, the V gene TRBV7-8; TRBD1 might be the D (6 bases). This CDR3 comprises 17 residues. Germline values: CDR1 SGHVS, CDR2 FQNEAQ. V lost 3 bases, J lost 0 bases, and 17 bases lay in between. CDR3 in DNA: TGTGCCAGCAGCTTTTTAGGGCCTTGGACAGCTAACTATGGCTACACCTTC. Its protein is CASSFLGPWTANYGYTF.

This chain links TRBV2 with TRBJ1-6; possibly TRBD1 for D (6 bases). CDR3 size: 10 residues. Germline loops: CDR1 SNHLY, CDR2 FYNNEI. V dropped 9 bases and J dropped 9 bases, with 6 bases sitting between them. In nucleotides, the CDR3 is TGTGCCAGACAGGGTTCACCCCTCCACTTT. Amino acids: CARQGSPLHF.

The V call is TRBV24-1, the J call TRBJ1-1; perhaps TRBD1 as D (6 bases). CDR1 and CDR2 (germline): KGHDR, SFDVKD. CDR3 length equals 13 residues. V lost 7 bases to trimming and J lost 1 base, with 9 bases between them. The CDR3 DNA reads TGTGCCACCAGGAGGACAGAGAACACTGAAGCTTTCTTT. Encoded protein: CATRRTENTEAFF.

This chain uses TRBV29-1 with TRBJ1-5; D might be TRBD1 (6 bases). V lost 7 bases, J lost 1 base, and 17 bases lay in between. Germline CDR1 reads SQVTM; CDR2 reads ANQGSEA. This CDR3 has 15 amino acids. The CDR3 loop reads CSGKRPRGSNQPQHF. The DNA for the CDR3 is TGCAGCGGCAAACGACCCAGGGGCAGCAATCAGCCCCAGCATTTT.

This clonotype occurred many times. The chain links TRBV12-3 or TRBV12-4 to TRBJ1-5; D is possibly TRBD1 (6 bases). V lost 5 bases and J 6 bases, leaving 14 bases between the germline ends. The CDR3 runs to 14 residues. CDR3 DNA sequence: TGTGCCAGCAGTAAACAGGGACCACCTCAGCCCCAGCATTTT. Protein sequence: CASSKQGPPQPQHF.

The J gene is TRBJ1-4, the V gene TRBV13; D remains unclear. Germline V gives CDR1 PRHDT, CDR2 FYEKMQ (reference sequence). Trimming took off 11 bases at V and 8 bases at J, with 9 bases between the two ends. This CDR3 region has 10 residues. For the CDR3, the DNA is TGTGCCGGCCGAAGGGAAAAACTGTTTTTT. Protein: CAGRREKLFF.

The genes are TRBV6-6 and TRBJ2-3, with D uncertain. The CDR3 spans 14 residues. Germline assignment: CDR1 MNHNY and CDR2 SVGAGI (reference sequence). Trimming removed 2 bases from V and 2 bases from J, with 8 bases in between. CDR3 in amino acids: CASSYRRHTDTQYF. The CDR3 region has the DNA TGTGCCAGCAGTTACAGGCGGCACACAGATACGCAGTATTTT.

This clonotype has just one count. V and J are TRBV29-1 and TRBJ1-1; D is unresolved. The CDR3 sequence is 13 residues long. V gave up 6 bases and J gave up 2 bases, with 13 bases separating them. Germline assignment: CDR1 SQVTM and CDR2 ANQGSEA. The CDR3 protein is CSVVEQINTEAFF. DNA of the CDR3: TGCAGCGTGGTTGAACAGATTAACACTGAAGCTTTCTTT.

The V and J genes are TRBV29-1 and TRBJ1-2, with D uncertain. Trimming stripped 2 bases from V and 4 bases from J, with 14 bases between. This CDR3 comprises 14 residues. Germline V gene data show CDR1 as SQVTM and CDR2 as ANQGSEA. For the CDR3, the DNA is TGCAGCGTTGAATGGCCCCAAGAGATCTATGGCTACACCTTC. Translated: CSVEWPQEIYGYTF. Looking up the rest from reference TRBV29-1 and TRBJ1-2 gives the full variable domain: SAVISQKPSRDICQRGTSLTIQCQVDSQVTMMFWYRQQPGQSLTLIATANQGSEATYESGFVIDKFPISRPNLTFSTLTVSNMSPEDSSIYLCSVEWPQEIYGYTFGSGTRLTVV.

J is TRBJ2-6 and V is TRBV29-1; no firm D call. V was cut by 2 bases and J by 1 base, with 9 bases left in between. In germline, CDR1 is SQVTM, CDR2 ANQGSEA. This CDR3 comprises 15 residues. In nucleotides, the CDR3 is TGCAGCGTTGAACGGCTGCCTTCTGGGGCCAACGTCCTGACTTTC. Translation: CSVERLPSGANVLTF. The entire variable domain, with the rest obtained from reference TRBV29-1 and TRBJ2-6, is as follows: SAVISQKPSRDICQRGTSLTIQCQVDSQVTMMFWYRQQPGQSLTLIATANQGSEATYESGFVIDKFPISRPNLTFSTLTVSNMSPEDSSIYLCSVERLPSGANVLTFGAGSRLTVL.

This clonotype was observed a handful of times. The V and J genes are TRBV3-1 and TRBJ2-1, with 7 bases aligning to TRBD1. The V gene's germline CDR1 is LGHDT and CDR2 YNNKEL (reference sequence). CDR3 length: 17 amino acids. Trimming cost V 4 bases and J 0 bases; bases outside gene matches: 9. CDR3 amino acids: CASSLNAGGSSYNEQFF. CDR3 nucleotide sequence: TGTGCCAGCAGCCTCAATGCAGGGGGAAGCTCCTACAATGAGCAGTTCTTC.

To note about this clonotype: The conserved phenylalanine or tryptophan is not found at the CDR3 terminus, so this likely reflects a read error. The limits of the CDR3 on the DNA are not certain, so only TCRdb's listed CDR3 is given. The chain links TRBV10-3 to TRBJ2-5. Looked up from germline, CDR1 is ENHRY and CDR2 is SYGVKD. 15 amino acids form the CDR3, both terminal residues included. Here the CDR3 reads CAIFSHGGYGYTFGS.

This clonotype was seen at least ten times. The chain uses TRBV5-5 and TRBJ1-1; maybe TRBD1 (5 bases). The CDR3 covers 15 residues. The V end lost 4 bases, the J end lost 1 base, and 14 bases lay between the germline ends. The germline gives CDR1 SGHKS, CDR2 YYEKEE (reference sequence). The CDR3 loop reads CASSGRGEANTEAFF. The CDR3 nucleotides read TGTGCCAGCAGCGGCCGAGGGGAGGCGAACACTGAAGCTTTCTTT.

The rearrangement uses TRBV7-2 and TRBJ2-5, with TRBD1 as a possible D gene (6 bases). Looked up from germline, CDR1 is SGHTA and CDR2 is FQGNSA. The CDR3 is 14 residues long. V was cut by 5 bases and J by 5 bases, with 15 bases left in between. The CDR3 spells CASSADGQSETQYF. Here the CDR3 DNA reads TGTGCCAGCAGCGCCGACGGACAGAGCGAGACCCAGTACTTC.

This clonotype was found many times. This sequence joins TRBV19 and TRBJ2-7, with 9 bases identical to TRBD1. The V gene end was trimmed by 5 bases and the J gene end by 2 bases; junction bases not matched to a gene: 10. The CDR3 loop spans 16 amino acids. Germline CDR1 is LNHDA and CDR2 is SQIVND (reference sequence). The CDR3 region is CASSPNRGLITYEQYF. CDR3 in DNA: TGTGCCAGTAGTCCAAACAGGGGGCTAATCACCTACGAGCAGTACTTC. Drawing the rest from reference TRBV19 and TRBJ2-7, the complete variable domain is DGGITQSPKYLFRKEGQNVTLSCEQNLNHDAMYWYRQDPGQGLRLIYYSQIVNDFQKGDIAEGYSVSREKKESFPLTVTSAQKNPTAFYLCASSPNRGLITYEQYFGPGTRLTVT.